This TCR beta chain originates from a study of cytomegalovirus exposure and HLA in healthy donors. PCR was performed using 60 Vbeta and 13 Jbeta primers. Measured with immunoSEQ multiplex PCR; TCRdb has only the in-frame clones, and not every one. The data hold about 120,000 clones, with around 80% observed a single time. A word on this clone: The antigen is not known.

Unmatched junction bases numbered 7, after V lost 3 bases and J lost 6 bases. This CDR3 has 15 residues. Germline V gene lookup returns CDR1 MDHEN and CDR2 SYDVKM. General study results and limits: TRBV6-2, TRBV6-3 and other indistinguishable V segments were excluded. The study listed 164 cytomegalovirus-associated TCR beta chains. Analysis was carried out at a later point, and it linked a missense DCLRE1C variant to TCR beta V- and J-gene trimming.

Sequencing was carried out using PBMCs. The chain couples TRBV28 to TRBJ1-5; 8 nucleotides agree with TRBD1. The receptor was derived from a female donor in good health and CMV-seronegative. Here the CDR3 DNA reads TGTGCCAGCAGTTTCGGAGACAGGGGTGGTCAGCCCCAGCATTTT. Translated, it gives CASSFGDRGGQPQHF. Full variable domain (missing parts from reference TRBV28 and TRBJ1-5): DVKVTQSSRYLVKRTGEKVFLECVQDMDHENMFWYRQDPGLGLRLIYFSYDVKMKEKGDIPEGYSVSREKKERFSLILESASTNQTSMYLCASSFGDRGGQPQHFGDGTRLSIL.